This T cell receptor beta chain was profiled in a study of T cell responses to AZD1222 COVID-19 vaccine. The repertoire was sequenced with immunoSEQ multiplex PCR; TCRdb's copy has only in-frame clones and lacks some. The data show about 110,000 clones, 70% to 90% seen once. In its sample, this clone was seen a few times. Trimming stripped 3 bases from V and 2 bases from J, with 14 bases between. The CDR3 runs 15 residues. The germline CDR1 and CDR2 sequences are SGHRS and YFSETQ. This clonotype was sampled from an adult in good health. The genes are TRBV5-1 and TRBJ1-2; TRBD1 might be the D (6 bases). Sample: peripheral blood, taken on day 0 of AZD1222 vaccination. CDR3 DNA sequence: TGCGCCAGCAGCTCCACAGGGTTAGGGAACTATGGCTACACCTTC. It codes for CASSSTGLGNYGYTF.